This TCR beta chain was recovered during a study of graft-versus-host responses after intestinal transplantation. As for the study in general: Transplantation in recipients was multivisceral, liver-intestinal, or isolated intestinal. Each patient got anti-thymocyte globulin induction, then tacrolimus and steroids for approximately 3 years.

The CDR3 spans 14 residues. Deletions cut 3 bases from V and 6 bases from J, with 11 bases between. Germline CDR1 KGHSH, CDR2 LQKENI. Points from the study as a whole: Marrow from the recipient contained GvH clones, some of which had appeared first in ileum or blood.

Here immunoSEQ multiplex PCR was the method, and the copy in TCRdb shows in-frame clones only, minus some. The sample lists 70,000 to 100,000 clones; around nine tenths were seen once. With respect to this clone: Its cognate antigen is unknown.

The origin of this receptor is a human donor who received an intestinal transplant. The chain combines TRBV18 with TRBJ1-4; possibly TRBD1 for D (5 bases). Sequenced material: unstimulated CD4+ T cells sorted from spleen or lymph node cells, taken before intestinal transplant. CDR3 sequence reads: CASSPLPGDEKLFF. The DNA of the CDR3 is TGTGCCAGCTCACCCTTACCGGGGGATGAAAAACTGTTTTTT.